The 18 T cell receptor beta chains in this list originate from one sample, sequenced in a study of cytomegalovirus exposure and HLA in healthy donors. PCR was performed using 60 Vbeta and 13 Jbeta primers. Assay: immunoSEQ multiplex PCR; the TCRdb copy retains only in-frame clones and omits some. The sample lists about 120,000 clones; approximately 80% were seen once. The material sequenced was PBMCs. The receptors derive from a man aged 25-45 years in good health and CMV-seropositive.

The V call is TRBV6-1, the J call TRBJ1-1, with D tentatively TRBD1 (6 bases). The germline gives CDR1 MNHNS, CDR2 SASEGT. V was shortened by 3 bases and J by 4 bases, with 18 bases between the two germline ends. The CDR3 extends over 16 amino acids. The CDR3 nucleotides read TGTGCCAGCAGTGATAGGGGGGGCGGTTCTAGCACTGAAGCTTTCTTT. Amino acids: CASSDRGGGSSTEAFF.

V and J are TRBV7-9 and TRBJ1-1; perhaps TRBD1 as D (6 bases). The V end lost 4 bases, the J end lost 6 bases, and 18 bases lay between the germline ends. Germline CDR1 SEHNR, CDR2 FQNEAQ (reference sequence). CDR3 length equals 15 residues. CDR3 sequence reads: CASSSSLGGIPEAFF. CDR3 bases: TGTGCCAGCAGCTCCTCATTAGGGGGTATTCCTGAAGCTTTCTTT.

In its sample, this clone was seen once. The rearrangement links TRBV28 to TRBJ2-3; D gene ambiguous. The V end was cut by 2 bases, the J end by 2 bases, with 8 bases between. The CDR3 loop spans 14 amino acids. The germline V gene has CDR1 MDHEN and CDR2 SYDVKM. DNA of the CDR3: TGTGCCAGCAGTTTAAAGCGTCTCACAGATACGCAGTATTTT. This gives the protein CASSLKRLTDTQYF.

The chain carries TRBV4-1 and TRBJ1-1, with D unclear. V was shortened by 0 bases and J by 5 bases, with 10 bases between the two germline ends. The CDR3 runs 14 residues. Germline CDR1 is MGHRA and CDR2 is YSYEKL. The CDR3 reads CASSQDYVSTEAFF. CDR3 DNA sequence: TGCGCCAGCAGCCAAGACTATGTTAGTACTGAAGCTTTCTTT.

The chain combines TRBV28 with TRBJ2-7; 7 bases align to TRBD1. The trim removed 6 bases at V and 2 bases at J, leaving 7 bases unmatched. This CDR3 has 14 residues. Germline values: CDR1 MDHEN, CDR2 SYDVKM. Written as DNA, the CDR3 is TGTGCCAGCAGACGTACGACAGGGACCTACGAGCAGTACTTC. Amino acid sequence: CASRRTTGTYEQYF. Looking up the rest from reference TRBV28 and TRBJ2-7 gives the full variable domain: DVKVTQSSRYLVKRTGEKVFLECVQDMDHENMFWYRQDPGLGLRLIYFSYDVKMKEKGDIPEGYSVSREKKERFSLILESASTNQTSMYLCASRRTTGTYEQYFGPGTRLTVT.

The V gene is TRBV10-3, the J gene TRBJ1-1; D ambiguous. Germline-derived CDR1 and CDR2 are ENHRY and SYGVKD. V lost 3 bases, J lost 3 bases, and 11 bases lay in between. The CDR3 spans 14 residues. The CDR3 here is CAISERVEDTEAFF. CDR3 DNA sequence: TGTGCCATCAGTGAACGGGTTGAGGACACTGAAGCTTTCTTT.

This chain connects TRBV29-1 to TRBJ2-5; no clear D gene. Germline CDR1 reads SQVTM; CDR2 reads ANQGSEA. The CDR3 consists of 12 residues. Trimming cost V 3 bases and J 1 base, with 6 bases left between them. The CDR3 DNA reads as TGCAGCGTTGATCCAGTCCAAGAGACCCAGTACTTC. Translation gives CSVDPVQETQYF.

The J gene is TRBJ2-7, the V gene TRBV5-4; D is possibly TRBD1 (5 bases). V was cut by 1 base and J by 5 bases, with 7 bases left in between. From germline, CDR1 is SGHNT and CDR2 YYREEE (reference sequence). The CDR3 loop spans 12 amino acids. The CDR3 nucleotides are TGTGCCAGCAGCTTGTGGGGCGACGAGCAGTACTTC. It codes for CASSLWGDEQYF.

J is TRBJ2-1 and V is TRBV2, with a tentative D call TRBD2 (5 bases). The CDR3 sequence is 14 residues long. CDR1 is SNHLY, CDR2 FYNNEI, per germline. V lost 1 base and J lost 8, with 12 bases in between. The CDR3 sequence is CASSEEFGEYEQFF. CDR3 DNA sequence: TGTGCCAGCAGTGAAGAATTCGGGGAATATGAGCAGTTCTTC.

About this clone itself: The junction shows a germline mismatch at one end, possibly a read error. This chain links TRBV30 with TRBJ2-2; D is perhaps TRBD2 (7 bases). The germline CDR1 and CDR2 sequences are GTSNPN and SVGIG (reference sequence). The CDR3 runs 14 residues. CDR3 DNA: TGTGCCGGGAGGGGGGGGGTAGACACCGGGGAGCTGTTTTTT. Protein product: CAGRGGVDTGELFF. The full variable domain, in which reference TRBV30 and TRBJ2-2 provide the parts outside the CDR3, is SQTIHQWPATLVQPVGSPLSLECTVEGTSNPNLYWYRQAAGRGLQLLFYSVGIGQISSEVPQNLSASRPQDRQFILSSKKLLLSDSGFYLCAGRGGVDTGELFFGEGSRLTVL.

The chain couples TRBV19 to TRBJ2-4, with 7 bases aligning to TRBD2. The CDR3 contains 17 residues. In germline, CDR1 is LNHDA, CDR2 SQIVND (reference sequence). V shed 1 base, J shed 0 bases, and the junction held 6 bases outside the gene matches. CDR3 bases: TGTGCCAGTAGTATAGCCGGGAGGCACATAGCCAAAAACATTCAGTACTTC. Its protein is CASSIAGRHIAKNIQYF.

In its sample, this clone was seen a few times. In the same sample, other DNA sequences code for this CDR3. The rearrangement joins TRBV7-9 to TRBJ1-1; TRBD1 might be the D (6 bases). The V end lost 5 bases, the J end lost 1 base, and 8 bases lay between the germline ends. CDR3 length equals 13 residues. In germline, CDR1 is SEHNR, CDR2 FQNEAQ (reference sequence). This CDR3 is CASSPTGNTEAFF. The CDR3 coding sequence is TGTGCCAGCAGCCCGACAGGGAACACTGAAGCTTTCTTT. Using reference TRBV7-9 and TRBJ1-1 for the parts outside the CDR3, the full variable domain is DTGVSQNPRHKITKRGQNVTFRCDPISEHNRLYWYRQTLGQGPEFLTYFQNEAQLEKSRLLSDRFSAERPKGSFSTLEIQRTEQGDSAMYLCASSPTGNTEAFFGQGTRLTVV.

The chain joins TRBV11-1 to TRBJ1-3; D is uncertain. The CDR3 consists of 15 residues. Trimming removed 3 bases from V and 9 bases from J, with 18 bases in between. The V gene's germline CDR1 is SGHAT and CDR2 FQDESV (reference sequence). The CDR3 DNA sequence: TGTGCCAGCAGCTTCTCATCACGTTTGATGGCCACCATATATTTT. It codes for CASSFSSRLMATIYF.

V gene TRBV2 combines with J gene TRBJ1-5; D is undetermined. CDR1 is SNHLY, CDR2 FYNNEI, per germline. The CDR3 runs to 15 residues. V dropped 3 bases and J dropped 0 bases, with 9 bases sitting between them. CDR3 coding DNA: TGTGCCAGCAGTGAGATAACGGTTAGCAATCAGCCCCAGCATTTT. It translates to CASSEITVSNQPQHF.

For this clone: At one boundary the junction diverges from the germline segment, which might be a read error. The J gene is TRBJ2-4, the V gene TRBV7-6, with D possibly being TRBD1 (6 bases). This CDR3 has 14 amino acids. Germline values: CDR1 SGHVS, CDR2 FNYEAQ. This CDR3 is CASSLGVVGDIQYF. The CDR3 DNA sequence: TGTGCCAGCAGCTTAGGGGTAGTTGGGGACATTCAGTATTTC.

This rearrangement joins TRBV2 to TRBJ2-2, with TRBD1 identical over 10 bases. Germline CDR1 SNHLY, CDR2 FYNNEI. The CDR3 runs to 13 residues. With 8 bases clipped from V and 7 bases from J, the junction kept 4 bases outside the gene matches. CDR3 sequence (DNA): TGTGCCAGCGAGGGACAGGGGAACGGGGAGCTGTTTTTT. This gives the protein CASEGQGNGELFF.

A remark on this clone: The junction departs from germline at one end; a sequencing error may be responsible. The CDR3 here is CSSSLGLAGDYTDTQYF. The CDR3 DNA reads as TGTTCCAGCAGCCTTGGACTAGCGGGGGACTACACAGATACGCAGTATTTT. The chain links TRBV7-9 to TRBJ2-3, with TRBD2 matching over 13 bases. Germline loops: CDR1 SEHNR, CDR2 FQNEAQ (reference sequence). The CDR3 loop spans 17 amino acids.

This chain joins TRBV6-1 and TRBJ2-1; TRBD2 aligns across 7 bases. V shed 3 bases and J 4 bases; nucleotides not matched to a gene: 9. The CDR3 length is 16 residues. The germline V gene has CDR1 MNHNS and CDR2 SASEGT. The CDR3 reads CASSDRTSRMYNEQFF. In DNA form, the CDR3 reads TGTGCCAGCAGTGACCGGACTAGTCGGATGTACAATGAGCAGTTCTTC.